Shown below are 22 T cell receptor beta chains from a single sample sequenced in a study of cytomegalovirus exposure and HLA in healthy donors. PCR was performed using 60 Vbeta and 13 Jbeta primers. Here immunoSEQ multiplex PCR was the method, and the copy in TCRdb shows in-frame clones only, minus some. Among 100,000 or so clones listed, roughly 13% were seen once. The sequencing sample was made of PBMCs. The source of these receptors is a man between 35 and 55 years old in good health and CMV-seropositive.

This chain's CDR3 is CASSLYTGTGGKLSYEQYF. The CDR3 DNA sequence: TGTGCCAGCAGCTTATATACTGGGACGGGCGGGAAACTTTCCTACGAGCAGTACTTC. J is TRBJ2-7 and V is TRBV11-2, with TRBD2 as a possible D gene (6 bases). V was shortened by 2 bases and J by 1 base, with 24 bases between the two germline ends. The CDR3 contains 19 residues. Germline CDR1 SGHAT, CDR2 FQNNGV.

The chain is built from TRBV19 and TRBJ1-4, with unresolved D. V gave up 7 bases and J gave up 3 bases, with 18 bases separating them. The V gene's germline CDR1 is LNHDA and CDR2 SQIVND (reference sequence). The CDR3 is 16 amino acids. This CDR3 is CASTPDFPNPNEKLFF. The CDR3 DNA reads TGTGCCAGTACCCCGGACTTCCCAAACCCTAATGAAAAACTGTTTTTT.

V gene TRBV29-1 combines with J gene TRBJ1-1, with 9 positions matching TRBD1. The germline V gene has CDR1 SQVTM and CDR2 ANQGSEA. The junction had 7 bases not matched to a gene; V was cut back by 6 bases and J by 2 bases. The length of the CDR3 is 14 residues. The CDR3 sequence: CSVTPGQGNTEAFF. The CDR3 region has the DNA TGCAGCGTGACCCCGGGACAGGGTAACACTGAAGCTTTCTTT.

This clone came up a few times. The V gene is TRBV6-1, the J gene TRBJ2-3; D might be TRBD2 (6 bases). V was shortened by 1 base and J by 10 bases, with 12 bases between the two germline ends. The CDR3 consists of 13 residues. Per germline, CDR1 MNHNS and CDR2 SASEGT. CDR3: CASSEGPGESQYF. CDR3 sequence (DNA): TGTGCCAGCAGTGAAGGCCCGGGAGAGTCGCAGTATTTT.

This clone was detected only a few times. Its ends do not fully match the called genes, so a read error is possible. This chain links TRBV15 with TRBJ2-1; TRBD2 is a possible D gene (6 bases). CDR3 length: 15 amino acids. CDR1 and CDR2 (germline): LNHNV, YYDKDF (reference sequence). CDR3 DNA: TGTGCCACCGGCAGCACGGCGGGAAGCTACAATGAGCAGTTCTTC. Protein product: CATGSTAGSYNEQFF.

CDR3 nucleotide sequence: TGCAGCGTGAACAGGGAATTCGGCACTGAAGCTTTCTTT. It specifies CSVNREFGTEAFF. The V call is TRBV29-1, the J call TRBJ1-1, with TRBD1 as a possible D gene (6 bases). V lost 6 bases and J lost 4, with 15 bases in between. This CDR3 is 13 amino acids long. Germline-derived CDR1 and CDR2 are SQVTM and ANQGSEA.

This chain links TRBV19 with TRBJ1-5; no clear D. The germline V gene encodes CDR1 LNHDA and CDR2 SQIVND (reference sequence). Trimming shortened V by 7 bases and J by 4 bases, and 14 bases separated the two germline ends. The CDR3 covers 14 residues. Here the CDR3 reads CASNSPGGNQPQHF. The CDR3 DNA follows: TGTGCCAGTAATTCCCCCGGAGGGAATCAGCCCCAGCATTTT.

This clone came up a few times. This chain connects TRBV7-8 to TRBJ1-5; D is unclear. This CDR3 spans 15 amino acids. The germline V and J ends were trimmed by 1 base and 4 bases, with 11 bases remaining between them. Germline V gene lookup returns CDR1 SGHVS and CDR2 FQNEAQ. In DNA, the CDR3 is TGTGCCAGCAGCTTAGAAGGCAGGTTAAATCAGCCCCAGCATTTT. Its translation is CASSLEGRLNQPQHF.

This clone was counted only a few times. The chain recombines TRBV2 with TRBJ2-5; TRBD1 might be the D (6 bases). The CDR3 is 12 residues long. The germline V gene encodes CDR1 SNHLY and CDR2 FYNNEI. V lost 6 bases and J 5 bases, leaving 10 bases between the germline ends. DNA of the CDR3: TGTGCCAGCAGGGTAACAGGGGAGACCCAGTACTTC. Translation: CASRVTGETQYF.

The CDR3: CASSPSDRVLEKLFF. CDR3 coding DNA: TGTGCCAGTAGTCCCTCGGACAGGGTACTCGAAAAACTGTTTTTT. The chain has TRBV19 and TRBJ1-4, with 8 bases matching TRBD1. Trimming at V came to 5 bases and at J to 8 bases, leaving 10 bases not matched to a gene. This CDR3 region has 15 residues. CDR1 is LNHDA and CDR2 is SQIVND in the germline V gene (reference sequence).

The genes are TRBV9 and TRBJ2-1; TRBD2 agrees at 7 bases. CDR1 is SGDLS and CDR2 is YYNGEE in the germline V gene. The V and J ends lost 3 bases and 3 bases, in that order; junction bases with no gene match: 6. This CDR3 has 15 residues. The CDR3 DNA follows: TGTGCCAGCAGCGACCGGGACTACGACTACAATGAGCAGTTCTTC. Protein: CASSDRDYDYNEQFF. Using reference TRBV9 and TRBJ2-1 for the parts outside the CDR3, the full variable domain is DSGVTQTPKHLITATGQRVTLRCSPRSGDLSVYWYQQSLDQGLQFLIQYYNGEERAKGNILERFSAQQFPDLHSELNLSSLELGDSALYFCASSDRDYDYNEQFFGPGTRLTVL.

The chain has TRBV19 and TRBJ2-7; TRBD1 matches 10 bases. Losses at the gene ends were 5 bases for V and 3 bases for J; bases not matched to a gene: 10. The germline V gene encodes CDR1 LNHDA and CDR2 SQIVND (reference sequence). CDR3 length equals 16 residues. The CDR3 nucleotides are TGTGCCAGTAGTTCTGACCGGGACAGGGGTTTCTACGAGCAGTACTTC. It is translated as CASSSDRDRGFYEQYF.

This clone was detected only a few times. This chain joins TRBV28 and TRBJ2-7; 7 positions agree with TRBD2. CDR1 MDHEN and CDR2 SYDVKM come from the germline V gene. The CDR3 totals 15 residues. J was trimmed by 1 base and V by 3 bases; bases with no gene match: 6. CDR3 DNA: TGTGCCAGCAGTTTCGGGGGGATAATATCCTACGAGCAGTACTTC. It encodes CASSFGGIISYEQYF.

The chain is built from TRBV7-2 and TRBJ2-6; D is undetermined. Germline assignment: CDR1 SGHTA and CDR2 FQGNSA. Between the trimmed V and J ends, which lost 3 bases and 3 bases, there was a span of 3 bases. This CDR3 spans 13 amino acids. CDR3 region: CASSFFGANVLTF. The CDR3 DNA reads TGTGCCAGCAGCTTCTTTGGGGCCAACGTCCTGACTTTC.

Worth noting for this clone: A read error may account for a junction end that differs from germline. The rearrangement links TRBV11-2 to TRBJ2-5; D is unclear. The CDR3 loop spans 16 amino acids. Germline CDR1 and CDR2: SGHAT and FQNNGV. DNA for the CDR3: TGTGCCAGCAGATTAGCCACGCTCATGGAGTTTGAGACCCAGTACTTC. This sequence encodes CASRLATLMEFETQYF.

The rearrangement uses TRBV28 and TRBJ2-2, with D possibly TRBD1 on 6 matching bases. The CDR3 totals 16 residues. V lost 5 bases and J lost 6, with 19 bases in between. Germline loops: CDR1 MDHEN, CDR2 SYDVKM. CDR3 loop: CASSPTGSGFPGELFF. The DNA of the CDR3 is TGTGCCAGCAGTCCTACAGGGAGCGGTTTTCCCGGGGAGCTGTTTTTT.

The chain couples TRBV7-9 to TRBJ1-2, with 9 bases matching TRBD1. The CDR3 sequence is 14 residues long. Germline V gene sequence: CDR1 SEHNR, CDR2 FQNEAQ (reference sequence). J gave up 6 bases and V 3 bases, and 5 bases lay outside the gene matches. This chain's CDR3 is CASSFPGQGNGYTF. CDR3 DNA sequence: TGTGCCAGCAGCTTTCCGGGACAGGGAAATGGCTACACCTTC.

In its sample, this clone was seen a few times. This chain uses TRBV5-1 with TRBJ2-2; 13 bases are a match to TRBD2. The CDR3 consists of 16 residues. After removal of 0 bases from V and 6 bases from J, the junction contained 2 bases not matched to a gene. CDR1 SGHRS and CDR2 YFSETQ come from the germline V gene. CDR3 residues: CASSLELAGGAGELFF. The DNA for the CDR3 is TGCGCCAGCAGCTTGGAACTAGCGGGAGGGGCCGGGGAGCTGTTTTTT.

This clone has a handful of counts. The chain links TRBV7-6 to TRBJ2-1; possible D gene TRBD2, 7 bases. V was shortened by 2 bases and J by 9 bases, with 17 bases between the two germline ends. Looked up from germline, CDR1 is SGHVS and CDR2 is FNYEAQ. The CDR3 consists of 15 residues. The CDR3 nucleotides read TGTGCCAGCAGCTTAACGCGGGAGAGGGGGGGTGAGCAGTTCTTC. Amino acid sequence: CASSLTRERGGEQFF.

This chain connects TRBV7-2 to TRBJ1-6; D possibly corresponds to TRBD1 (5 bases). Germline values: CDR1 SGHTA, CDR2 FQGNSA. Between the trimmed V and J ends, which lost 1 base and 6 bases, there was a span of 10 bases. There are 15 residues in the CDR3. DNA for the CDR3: TGTGCCAGCAGCTTAGTCGGGGGGGGTAATTCACCCCTCCACTTT. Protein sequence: CASSLVGGGNSPLHF.

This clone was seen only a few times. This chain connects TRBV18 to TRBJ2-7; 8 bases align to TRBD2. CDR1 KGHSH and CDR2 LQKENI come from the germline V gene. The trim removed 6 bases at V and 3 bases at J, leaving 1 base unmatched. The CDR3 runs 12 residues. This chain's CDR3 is CASSGLGYEQYF. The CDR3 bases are TGTGCCAGCTCGGGACTAGGCTACGAGCAGTACTTC.

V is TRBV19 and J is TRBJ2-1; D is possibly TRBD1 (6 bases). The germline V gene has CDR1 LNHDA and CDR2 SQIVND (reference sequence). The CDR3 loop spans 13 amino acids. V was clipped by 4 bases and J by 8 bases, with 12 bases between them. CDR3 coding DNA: TGTGCCAGTAGTAGAACAGGGACCGATGAGCAGTTCTTC. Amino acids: CASSRTGTDEQFF.